This T cell receptor beta chain was sequenced during a study of tumor-infiltrating lymphocytes in primary liver carcinoma (dated by TCRdb to 2015 to 2018). With respect to the entire study: Between late 2015 and March 2016, five patients in China with histopathologically diagnosed primary liver carcinoma had surgical resection. Repertoires from technical replicates were highly reproducible, with mean shared-clone rates approximately 0.9 and correlation coefficients above 0.95. The five patients had tumors of stage T1-T3 N0M0, with maximum diameters ranging from roughly 4.2 to 10 cm. A total of 35 specimens from 5 patients, comprising approximately 25 tumor regions, 5 adjacent noncancerous liver tissues and 5 peripheral blood samples, were covered by TCRbeta repertoire sequencing. For each liver tumor, the study sampled five regions along with adjacent normal tissue and blood, and applied TCRbeta repertoire sequencing, expression microarrays and whole-exome sequencing. Roughly 3.5 to 8 million productive TCRbeta reads were obtained per sample, and no significant difference in read depth was found between tissue types. The five patients, three men and two women aged 30 to 69 years, had hepatocellular carcinoma (four) or combined HCC and intrahepatic cholangiocarcinoma (one). Broader findings and caveats from the paper: Only four or five patients were included in the study, and the authors note that the findings should be validated in a larger study. Pairs of tumor regions showed greater repertoire overlap (mean 36%) than tumor-adjacent pairs (approximately 17%) or tumor-blood pairs (roughly 14%), which is consistent with antigen-driven expansion. Only the TCR beta chain was sequenced, which likely underestimates true repertoire diversity because unpaired alpha chains were not captured. Comparison of CD4+ and CD8+ T cell repertoires was precluded by the use of bulk unsorted samples. A significantly larger repertoire fraction was made up by the top 250 clones in tumors than in blood (p = 0.039).

In regard to this clonotype: Its antigen has not been determined. Its ends do not fully match the called genes, so a read error is possible.

Blood RNA was extracted from unsorted whole blood with TRIzol reagent; germline DNA came from the DNeasy Blood & Tissue kit. Chronic HBV infection was present in the patients, and the patients were treatment-naive at sampling. Before surgery, four milliliters of peripheral blood were drawn into K2EDTA tubes. TCRbeta-specific cDNA was reverse-transcribed from 500 ng total RNA using a constant-region primer and ProtoScript II reverse transcriptase. Three nested multiplex PCR rounds, following a slightly modified ARM-PCR procedure, were used to build the TCRbeta libraries. Sample barcodes and Illumina adapters were added in a final 25-cycle PCR with Deep VentR polymerase. Before sequencing, amplicons of 200-500 bp were gel-purified using a QIAquick gel extraction kit. An Illumina HiSeq 2500 was used to sequence the TCRbeta amplicons with 250-bp paired-end reads. Per the original workflow: Trimmomatic v0.33 was used to quality-trim the reads, and FLASH v1.2.11 was used to merge paired reads so that full CDR3 sequences could be recovered. V, D and J germline segments were assigned to the rearranged TCRbeta sequences using MiGEC v1.2.1b. Clonotype statistics and Shannon-Wiener diversity indices were calculated with VDJtools v1.0.0. To reduce sampling bias, subsequent analyses other than the diversity analysis used only the 250 most abundant clonotypes in each sample. TCRdb ran its own pipeline on the public reads, namely fastp trimming at Q25 and MiXCR clone calling, and kept in-frame beta chains. CDR3 protein sequences are deduplicated, and each keeps its most common genes and DNA. It is TCRdb's table, rather than the study itself, that gives the V and J calls and clone size. This sample is represented by about 330,000 distinct CDR3 sequences; less than 70% of them were singletons. Roughly 6% of the sample goes to the ten largest clones.

The source material was peripheral blood. The receptor comes from a man between 40 and 49 years old with primary liver carcinoma and hepatitis B virus infection.

The sequenced DNA: TGCACCAGCAGCCCTAGACTAGCGGGAGTTATCACAGATACGCAGTATTTT. This encodes CTSSPRLAGVITDTQYF. The chain uses TRBV5-1 and TRBJ2-3, and 12 junction bases match TRBD2. The CDR3 numbers 17 residues from cysteine through phenylalanine. The CDR3 DNA has 51 bases and is translated from base 1. CDR1 and CDR2 were assigned from the germline V gene as SGHRS and YFSETQ.